The next 26 T cell receptor beta chains were all read from a single sample in a study of T-cell memory formation after mild COVID-19 (dated by TCRdb to the early 2020s). Libraries were made using 5' RACE. Sequencer: Illumina NovaSeq 6000. TCRdb handled the public reads itself, with Q25 trimming in fastp and clone calling in MiXCR, and kept productive beta chains. CDR3 protein duplicates are merged, each entry listing the most common genes and DNA. The sample data list hundreds of thousands of distinct CDR3 sequences, and roughly 18% of these were observed just once. In total, the top ten clones hold roughly 21% of the sample. Input material: PBMCs or a T cell subset sorted from them (not recorded which). These receptors all stem from a man aged 18-30 years who had mild COVID-19 (a few samples of this study predate the infection). The sample titles of this study are shuffled in the database, so cell type and time point are left out; the donor was told from shared clones.

The CDR3, as DNA: TGTGCCAGCAGCTTGGGATGGGAATCTGCCGGGGAGCTGTTTTTT. Its translation: CASSLGWESAGELFF. The chain recombines TRBV11-2 with TRBJ2-2, with D uncertain. This CDR3 is built from 15 residues. In germline, CDR1 is SGHAT, CDR2 FQNNGV. The V end was cut by 3 bases, the J end by 6 bases, with 14 bases between.

This clonotype was counted between two and nine times. The chain's CDR3 is CSASPSSGGADTQYF. The DNA for the CDR3 is TGCAGTGCTAGCCCCTCTAGTGGGGGCGCAGATACGCAGTATTTT. The chain combines TRBV20-1 with TRBJ2-3, with D tentatively TRBD1 (6 bases). The CDR3 has 15 residues. Germline CDR1 and CDR2: DFQATT and SNEGSKA (reference sequence). The V gene lost 3 bases and the J gene lost 4 bases, with 17 bases spanning the gap.

This clonotype came up many times. V gene TRBV5-1 combines with J gene TRBJ2-3; D gene ambiguous. The CDR3 extends over 14 amino acids. Trimming stripped 0 bases from V and 7 bases from J, with 12 bases between. CDR1 is SGHRS and CDR2 is YFSETQ in the germline V gene. The DNA for the CDR3 is TGCGCCAGCAGCTTGGGGGCCACACAGTATACGCAGTATTTT. The encoded protein is CASSLGATQYTQYF.

The J gene is TRBJ2-2, the V gene TRBV5-6; D possibly corresponds to TRBD2 (5 bases). The CDR3 loop spans 15 amino acids. Germline assignment: CDR1 SGHDT and CDR2 YYEEEE. The V end was cut by 6 bases, the J end by 3 bases, with 15 bases between. The DNA for the CDR3 is TGTGCCAGCACCCCCCAGCCCGGGGACACCGGGGAGCTGTTTTTT. It is translated as CASTPQPGDTGELFF.

There are many counts of this clonotype. V gene TRBV7-8 combines with J gene TRBJ2-3, with 9 bases that match TRBD2. The CDR3 has 19 amino acids. The trim removed 1 base at V and 1 base at J, leaving 12 bases unmatched. Germline CDR1 is SGHVS and CDR2 is FQNEAQ. CDR3 sequence reads: CASSLVTRGAGGRTDTQYF. CDR3 in DNA: TGTGCCAGCAGCTTAGTAACTCGAGGAGCGGGGGGACGCACAGATACGCAGTATTTT.

This clonotype was detected once. This rearrangement joins TRBV27 to TRBJ1-1; D remains ambiguous. Deletions cut 2 bases from V and 4 bases from J, with 14 bases between. The CDR3 sequence is 15 residues long. Germline CDR1 MNHEY, CDR2 SMNVEV (reference sequence). Here the CDR3 DNA reads TGTGCCAGCAGTTTAGCCCCCCCGGGAGGCACTGAAGCTTTCTTT. It specifies CASSLAPPGGTEAFF.

This clonotype was counted a few times. This rearrangement joins TRBV5-5 to TRBJ1-6; 9 nucleotides agree with TRBD1. This CDR3 is 14 amino acids long. The J segment lost 10 bases and the V segment lost 6 bases, leaving 8 bases of the junction unmatched. Germline CDR1 is SGHKS and CDR2 is YYEKEE (reference sequence). The CDR3 loop is CASTVRQGGSPLHF. The CDR3 coding sequence is TGTGCCAGCACCGTTCGACAGGGGGGATCACCCCTCCACTTT.

The chain has TRBV19 and TRBJ2-5; the D gene is possibly TRBD2 (6 bases). The germline CDR1 and CDR2 sequences are LNHDA and SQIVND (reference sequence). Trimming left V 6 bases short and J 11 bases short, with 13 bases between. CDR3 length: 11 amino acids. The CDR3 spells CASSASGGQYF. As DNA, the CDR3 is TGTGCCAGTAGCGCCTCTGGAGGGCAGTACTTC.

This chain links TRBV7-2 with TRBJ1-2, with D uncertain. Trimming removed 7 bases from V and 2 bases from J, with 14 bases in between. There are 14 residues in the CDR3. Germline lookup yields CDR1 SGHTA and CDR2 FQGNSA. The CDR3 sequence: CASTQSGGNYGYTF. CDR3 DNA: TGTGCCAGCACCCAGTCGGGCGGAAACTATGGCTACACCTTC.

The chain uses TRBV19 and TRBJ1-1, with unresolved D. Trimming cost V 1 base and J 1 base, with 4 bases left between them. Germline CDR1 and CDR2: LNHDA and SQIVND (reference sequence). This CDR3 contains 13 residues. CDR3 DNA sequence: TGTGCCAGTAGTATAGGGGAGAACACTGAAGCTTTCTTT. Protein: CASSIGENTEAFF.

This clonotype was detected only a few times. The chain uses TRBV29-1 and TRBJ2-1; maybe TRBD2 (5 bases). The CDR3 loop spans 13 amino acids. Germline CDR1 is SQVTM and CDR2 is ANQGSEA. V dropped 2 bases and J dropped 9 bases, with 14 bases sitting between them. DNA for the CDR3: TGCAGCGTTGAATTGACTATTCGGTCTGAGCAGTTCTTC. Its translation is CSVELTIRSEQFF.

The V and J genes are TRBV28 and TRBJ2-2; maybe TRBD1 (6 bases). V was trimmed by 1 base and J by 2 bases, leaving 26 bases between them. Looked up from germline, CDR1 is MDHEN and CDR2 is SYDVKM. The CDR3 is 21 residues long. CDR3 in DNA: TGTGCCAGCAGTTTATTCACCGGGACACTAAGCCAACACCCTAACACCGGGGAGCTGTTTTTT. Its translation is CASSLFTGTLSQHPNTGELFF.

This clonotype was picked up a small number of times. The chain has TRBV7-6 and TRBJ2-3; 12 bases are shared with TRBD2. This CDR3 has 16 amino acids. Trimming at V came to 2 bases and at J to 6 bases, leaving 6 bases not matched to a gene. CDR1 is SGHVS, CDR2 FNYEAQ, per germline. The CDR3 DNA reads as TGTGCCAGCAGCTTAAGGTGGACTAGCGGGGAGGATACGCAGTATTTT. Translation: CASSLRWTSGEDTQYF.

The gene calls are TRBV7-2 and TRBJ2-3; D is uncertain. The germline V gene encodes CDR1 SGHTA and CDR2 FQGNSA. Trimming pared 5 bases from V and 1 base from J, leaving 10 bases between. The CDR3 totals 14 residues. CDR3 sequence reads: CASSVDGGTDTQYF. DNA for the CDR3: TGTGCCAGCAGCGTGGATGGCGGCACAGATACGCAGTATTTT.

This chain joins TRBV20-1 and TRBJ2-3; 8 bases fit TRBD2. This CDR3 has 11 amino acids. In germline, CDR1 is DFQATT, CDR2 SNEGSKA (reference sequence). CDR3 protein: CSGGAQDTQYF. In DNA form, the CDR3 reads TGCAGCGGGGGGGCTCAGGACACGCAGTATTTT.

J is TRBJ2-2 and V is TRBV20-1, with D possibly being TRBD2 (6 bases). This CDR3 is 15 amino acids long. Trimming cost V 4 bases and J 3 bases, with 15 bases left between them. CDR1 is DFQATT, CDR2 SNEGSKA, per germline (reference sequence). In DNA, the CDR3 is TGCAGTGCTAAGGAGGGGCCAAACTACACCGGGGAGCTGTTTTTT. It codes for CSAKEGPNYTGELFF.

This clonotype was detected many times. The chain joins TRBV5-1 to TRBJ2-3; TRBD1 aligns across 8 bases. The CDR3 runs to 17 residues. J gave up 6 bases and V 0 bases, and 12 bases lay outside the gene matches. Germline CDR1 and CDR2: SGHRS and YFSETQ. The CDR3 region has the DNA TGCGCCAGCAGCTTGGCCCCAGGGGGCTTGTCGGTCGATACGCAGTATTTT. Its protein product is CASSLAPGGLSVDTQYF. Supplemented by reference TRBV5-1 and TRBJ2-3, the full variable domain reads KAGVTQTPRYLIKTRGQQVTLSCSPISGHRSVSWYQQTPGQGLQFLFEYFSETQRNKGNFPGRFSGRQFSNSRSEMNVSTLELGDSALYLCASSLAPGGLSVDTQYFGPGTRLTVL.

The chain carries TRBV24-1 and TRBJ1-5; tentative D call: TRBD1 (6 bases). This CDR3 contains 16 residues. Trimming left V 7 bases short and J 11 bases short, with 26 bases between. Per germline, CDR1 KGHDR and CDR2 SFDVKD. In DNA, the CDR3 is TGTGCCACCAGGCCAGAGGACAGTAGAAAACGGGCAGCCCAGCATTTT. Translated, it gives CATRPEDSRKRAAQHF.

This clonotype was seen a handful of times. The chain links TRBV11-2 to TRBJ1-2; tentative D call: TRBD1 (6 bases). There are 15 residues in the CDR3. Trimming shortened V by 1 base and J by 4 bases, and 13 bases separated the two germline ends. Germline values: CDR1 SGHAT, CDR2 FQNNGV. The DNA of the CDR3 is TGTGCCAGCAGCTTAGCTCCGGGGGGCGGCTATGGCTACACCTTC. Its translation: CASSLAPGGGYGYTF.

Details on this clonotype: A much larger clone differs from this one at a single base, so this may be a read error. The V and J genes are TRBV9 and TRBJ2-2; D uncertain. The V end was cut by 0 bases, the J end by 3 bases, with 3 bases between. The length of the CDR3 is 13 residues. Germline V gene lookup returns CDR1 SGDLS and CDR2 YYNGEE. CDR3 region: CASSVGHTGELFF. CDR3 DNA sequence: TGTGCCAGCAGCGTAGGTCACACCGGGGAGCTGTTTTTT.

The sample holds a few counts of this clonotype. The J gene is TRBJ1-4, the V gene TRBV20-1, with TRBD1 as a possible D gene (5 bases). The germline V and J ends were trimmed by 4 bases and 5 bases, with 11 bases remaining between them. This CDR3 is 13 amino acids long. CDR1 and CDR2 from the germline V gene are DFQATT and SNEGSKA (reference sequence). The DNA of the CDR3 is TGCAGTGCTATGGGACGGGGGAATGAAAAACTGTTTTTT. This sequence encodes CSAMGRGNEKLFF.

This clonotype was detected a few times. For the CDR3, the DNA is TGTGCCAGCAGCGTGGAAGCGGGGCGCACAGATACGCAGTATTTT. Translation: CASSVEAGRTDTQYF. The J gene is TRBJ2-3, the V gene TRBV9; 7 bases are a match to TRBD2. The CDR3 is made up of 15 amino acids. CDR1 SGDLS and CDR2 YYNGEE come from the germline V gene. Losses at the gene ends were 2 bases for V and 1 base for J; bases not matched to a gene: 4.

This clonotype occurred a few times. This rearrangement joins TRBV12-3 or TRBV12-4 to TRBJ1-3; D might be TRBD1 (6 bases). Trimming shortened V by 8 bases and J by 2 bases, and 10 bases separated the two germline ends. This CDR3 has 13 residues. The CDR3 region is CASLAGAGNTIYF. Written as DNA, the CDR3 is TGTGCCAGCCTGGCAGGGGCTGGAAACACCATATATTTT.

This clonotype was seen more than once but under ten times. The chain employs TRBV29-1 and TRBJ1-1; 7 bases are a match to TRBD1. Germline values: CDR1 SQVTM, CDR2 ANQGSEA. Unmatched junction bases numbered 10, after V lost 6 bases and J lost 6 bases. CDR3 size: 13 residues. As DNA, the CDR3 is TGCAGCGTAACGCGACAGGGTAGGGCTGAAGCTTTCTTT. This translates into CSVTRQGRAEAFF.

This clonotype has just a few counts. The chain couples TRBV12-3 or TRBV12-4 to TRBJ2-4, with D possibly being TRBD2 (6 bases). The CDR3 sequence is 13 residues long. V shed 6 bases and J shed 3 bases, with 9 bases lying between them. CDR3 sequence (DNA): TGTGCCAGCAGGGTGGGGGGCAAAAACATTCAGTACTTC. This sequence encodes CASRVGGKNIQYF.

This clonotype was detected a few times. The CDR3 DNA reads as TGTGCCAGCAGCTTTGGACCGGAGGGGGAGCTGTTTTTT. Its protein product is CASSFGPEGELFF. The chain carries TRBV7-2 and TRBJ2-2; D call uncertain. Trimming stripped 3 bases from V and 8 bases from J, with 10 bases between. The CDR3 extends over 13 amino acids. Germline V gene data show CDR1 as SGHTA and CDR2 as FQGNSA.